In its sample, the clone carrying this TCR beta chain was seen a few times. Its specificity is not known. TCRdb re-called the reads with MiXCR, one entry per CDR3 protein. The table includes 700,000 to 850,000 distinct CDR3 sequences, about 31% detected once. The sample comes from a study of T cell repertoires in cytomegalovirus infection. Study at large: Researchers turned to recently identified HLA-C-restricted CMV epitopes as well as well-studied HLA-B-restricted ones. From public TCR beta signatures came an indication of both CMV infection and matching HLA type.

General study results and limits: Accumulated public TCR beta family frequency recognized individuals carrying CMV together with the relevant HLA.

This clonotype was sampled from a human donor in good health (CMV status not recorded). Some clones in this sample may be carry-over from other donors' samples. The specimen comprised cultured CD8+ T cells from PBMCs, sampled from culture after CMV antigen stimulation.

CDR3 coding DNA: TGTGCCAGCAGCGGGAGTGGGGGGAGCAATCAGCCCCAGCATTTT. Its translation: CASSGSGGSNQPQHF. The chain has TRBV9 and TRBJ1-5, with a weak D call TRBD1 (5 bases). The V end lost 3 bases, the J end lost 1 base, and 11 bases lay between the germline ends. CDR1 SGDLS and CDR2 YYNGEE come from the germline V gene. CDR3 size: 15 residues.